These T cell receptor beta chains were read from a single sample in a study of blood T cell repertoires in COVID-19. TCRdb's copy holds only in-frame clones and misses some; the assay was immunoSEQ multiplex PCR. Here the sample spans about 340,000 clones, around 85% being singletons. The source material was PBMCs or T cells enriched from blood (not recorded which). The receptors stem from a woman aged 40 to 50 with acute COVID-19. Both conserved end residues are part of each CDR3. The order of the fields is clone size, D gene, J gene, CDR3 length, V gene, CDR3 protein, CDR3 DNA. The D gene is left open where the match is weak. Clone size is shown for a subset of rows, as once, few, many or a class of expanded clone.

clone size: few
D gene: NA
J gene: TRBJ2-3
CDR3 length: 16
V gene: TRBV5-5
CDR3 protein: CASSLDGGFGTDTQYF
CDR3 DNA: TGTGCCAGCAGCTTGGACGGGGGTTTTGGCACAGATACGCAGTATTTT

clone size: NA
D gene: TRBD1
J gene: TRBJ2-2
CDR3 length: 14
V gene: TRBV7-9
CDR3 protein: CASSLSGGTGELFF
CDR3 DNA: TGTGCCAGCAGCTTATCAGGGGGCACCGGGGAGCTGTTTTTT

clone size: NA
D gene: TRBD2
J gene: TRBJ2-1
CDR3 length: 19
V gene: TRBV18
CDR3 protein: CASSQRTSGGAQAYNEQFF
CDR3 DNA: TGTGCCAGCTCCCAACGGACTAGCGGGGGGGCCCAGGCCTACAATGAGCAGTTCTTC

clone size: NA
D gene: TRBD2
J gene: TRBJ2-1
CDR3 length: 15
V gene: TRBV11-3
CDR3 protein: CASSLDYTSGREQFF
CDR3 DNA: TGTGCCAGCAGCTTAGATTATACTAGCGGGAGAGAGCAGTTCTTC

clone size: once
D gene: NA
J gene: TRBJ1-2
CDR3 length: 14
V gene: TRBV10-3
CDR3 protein: CAISEGSREGGYTF
CDR3 DNA: TGTGCCATCAGTGAAGGGAGCAGGGAGGGTGGCTACACCTTC

clone size: NA
D gene: TRBD2
J gene: TRBJ2-1
CDR3 length: 16
V gene: TRBV6-5
CDR3 protein: CASSYGREGRVNEQFF
CDR3 DNA: TGTGCCAGCAGTTACGGGCGGGAGGGCCGCGTCAATGAGCAGTTCTTC

clone size: NA
D gene: NA
J gene: TRBJ2-1
CDR3 length: 12
V gene: TRBV7-2
CDR3 protein: CASSRTRGEQFF
CDR3 DNA: TGTGCCAGCAGCCGGACCCGGGGTGAGCAGTTCTTC

clone size: NA
D gene: TRBD2
J gene: TRBJ2-2
CDR3 length: 16
V gene: TRBV7-3
CDR3 protein: CASSPNTGLAGGELFF
CDR3 DNA: TGTGCCAGCAGCCCTAACACCGGACTAGCGGGCGGGGAGCTGTTTTTT

clone size: NA
D gene: TRBD2
J gene: TRBJ2-3
CDR3 length: 17
V gene: TRBV24-1
CDR3 protein: CATSDSPVAGFTDTQYF
CDR3 DNA: TGTGCCACCAGTGATTCCCCAGTAGCGGGGTTCACAGATACGCAGTATTTT

clone size: NA
D gene: NA
J gene: TRBJ1-1
CDR3 length: 15
V gene: TRBV4-3
CDR3 protein: CASSQSQGMNTEAFF
CDR3 DNA: TGCGCCAGCAGCCAAAGCCAGGGGATGAACACTGAAGCTTTCTTT

clone size: once
D gene: NA
J gene: TRBJ1-5
CDR3 length: 16
V gene: TRBV5-6
CDR3 protein: CASSLTGWAGNQPQHF
CDR3 DNA: TGTGCCAGCAGCTTAACAGGGTGGGCAGGCAATCAGCCCCAGCATTTT

clone size: NA
D gene: NA
J gene: TRBJ2-6
CDR3 length: 16
V gene: TRBV4-3
CDR3 protein: CASSQDTGSGANVLTF
CDR3 DNA: TGCGCCAGCAGCCAAGATACAGGGTCTGGGGCCAACGTCCTGACTTTC

clone size: once
D gene: NA
J gene: TRBJ2-2
CDR3 length: 15
V gene: TRBV14
CDR3 protein: CASSQAAMRHGELFF
CDR3 DNA: TGTGCCAGCAGCCAAGCAGCGATGCGTCACGGGGAGCTGTTTTTT

clone size: NA
D gene: NA
J gene: TRBJ1-4
CDR3 length: 15
V gene: TRBV6-5
CDR3 protein: CASSYAGSVDEKLFF
CDR3 DNA: TGTGCCAGCAGTTACGCGGGATCGGTTGATGAAAAACTGTTTTTT

clone size: NA
D gene: NA
J gene: TRBJ1-1
CDR3 length: 14
V gene: TRBV27
CDR3 protein: CASSSRGGNTEAFF
CDR3 DNA: TGTGCCAGCAGTTCTAGGGGGGGGAACACTGAAGCTTTCTTT

clone size: NA
D gene: NA
J gene: TRBJ1-1
CDR3 length: 14
V gene: TRBV14
CDR3 protein: CASSQVRGNTEAFF
CDR3 DNA: TGTGCCAGCAGCCAAGTCAGGGGTAACACTGAAGCTTTCTTT

clone size: NA
D gene: NA
J gene: TRBJ1-5
CDR3 length: 18
V gene: TRBV19
CDR3 protein: CASSHGKIQGPSNQPQHF
CDR3 DNA: TGTGCCAGTAGTCACGGAAAAATACAGGGTCCCAGCAATCAGCCCCAGCATTTT

clone size: once
D gene: TRBD1
J gene: TRBJ1-6
CDR3 length: 15
V gene: TRBV6-5
CDR3 protein: CASRLDRGFNSPLHF
CDR3 DNA: TGTGCCAGCAGACTGGACAGGGGTTTTAATTCACCCCTCCACTTT